The 6 T cell receptor beta chains below were found in one sample sequenced in a study of blood T cell repertoires in COVID-19. Assay used: immunoSEQ multiplex PCR; TCRdb lists only in-frame clones, some missing. The data show 130,000 to 150,000 clones, 80% to 90% seen once. What was sequenced was peripheral blood. All receptors derive from a man between 60 and 75 years old with active or convalescent COVID-19.

This clone was recorded a few times. The chain joins TRBV24-1 to TRBJ2-5, with 7 bases matching TRBD1. This CDR3 has 18 amino acids. V shed 3 bases and J 3 bases; nucleotides not matched to a gene: 15. Germline V gene sequence: CDR1 KGHDR, CDR2 SFDVKD. This CDR3 reads CATSDLRTPGTEKETQYF. The CDR3 DNA reads TGTGCCACCAGTGATCTCCGCACACCCGGGACAGAGAAAGAGACCCAGTACTTC.

The chain carries TRBV18 and TRBJ1-5; 9 bases agree with TRBD1. V gave up 3 bases and J gave up 5 bases; unmatched junction bases: 11. Germline V gene data show CDR1 as KGHSH and CDR2 as LQKENI. The CDR3 covers 17 residues. The CDR3 DNA is TGTGCCAGCTCACCCGTGCCGGGACAGGGTATGGATCAGCCCCAGCATTTT. Protein product: CASSPVPGQGMDQPQHF.

The chain links TRBV6-2 or TRBV6-3 to TRBJ1-4; 8 bases fit TRBD1. Per the germline V gene, CDR1 is MNHEY and CDR2 is SVGEGT. The trim removed 2 bases at V and 5 bases at J, leaving 7 bases unmatched. CDR3 size: 16 residues. The CDR3 loop is CASSYLTGQGNEKLFF. The CDR3 DNA reads as TGTGCCAGCAGTTACCTTACCGGACAGGGAAATGAAAAACTGTTTTTT.

V usage is TRBV10-2 and J usage is TRBJ2-3; unclear D gene. This CDR3 comprises 15 residues. V lost 0 bases to trimming and J lost 0 bases, with 7 bases between them. Germline V gene sequence: CDR1 WSHSY, CDR2 SAAADI. CDR3 coding DNA: TGCGCCAGCAGTGAGTCCAGCGTAAGCACAGATACGCAGTATTTT. This gives the protein CASSESSVSTDTQYF.

The table lists this clone with many counts. The chain uses TRBV14 and TRBJ1-1; D ambiguous. In germline, CDR1 is SGHDN, CDR2 FVKESK. V was cut by 2 bases and J by 11 bases, with 24 bases left in between. This CDR3 comprises 16 residues. This CDR3 is CASSQYRPGRVSQAFF. As DNA, the CDR3 is TGTGCCAGCAGCCAATATCGGCCGGGGAGAGTTAGTCAGGCTTTCTTT.

The V call is TRBV4-3, the J call TRBJ2-1; TRBD2 is a possible D gene (6 bases). Germline V lookup: CDR1 LGHNA, CDR2 YSLEER. The CDR3 runs to 13 residues. Deletions cut 1 base from V and 10 bases from J, with 11 bases between. CDR3: CASSQGTGREQFF. The CDR3 bases are TGCGCCAGCAGCCAAGGGACTGGGAGGGAGCAGTTCTTC.